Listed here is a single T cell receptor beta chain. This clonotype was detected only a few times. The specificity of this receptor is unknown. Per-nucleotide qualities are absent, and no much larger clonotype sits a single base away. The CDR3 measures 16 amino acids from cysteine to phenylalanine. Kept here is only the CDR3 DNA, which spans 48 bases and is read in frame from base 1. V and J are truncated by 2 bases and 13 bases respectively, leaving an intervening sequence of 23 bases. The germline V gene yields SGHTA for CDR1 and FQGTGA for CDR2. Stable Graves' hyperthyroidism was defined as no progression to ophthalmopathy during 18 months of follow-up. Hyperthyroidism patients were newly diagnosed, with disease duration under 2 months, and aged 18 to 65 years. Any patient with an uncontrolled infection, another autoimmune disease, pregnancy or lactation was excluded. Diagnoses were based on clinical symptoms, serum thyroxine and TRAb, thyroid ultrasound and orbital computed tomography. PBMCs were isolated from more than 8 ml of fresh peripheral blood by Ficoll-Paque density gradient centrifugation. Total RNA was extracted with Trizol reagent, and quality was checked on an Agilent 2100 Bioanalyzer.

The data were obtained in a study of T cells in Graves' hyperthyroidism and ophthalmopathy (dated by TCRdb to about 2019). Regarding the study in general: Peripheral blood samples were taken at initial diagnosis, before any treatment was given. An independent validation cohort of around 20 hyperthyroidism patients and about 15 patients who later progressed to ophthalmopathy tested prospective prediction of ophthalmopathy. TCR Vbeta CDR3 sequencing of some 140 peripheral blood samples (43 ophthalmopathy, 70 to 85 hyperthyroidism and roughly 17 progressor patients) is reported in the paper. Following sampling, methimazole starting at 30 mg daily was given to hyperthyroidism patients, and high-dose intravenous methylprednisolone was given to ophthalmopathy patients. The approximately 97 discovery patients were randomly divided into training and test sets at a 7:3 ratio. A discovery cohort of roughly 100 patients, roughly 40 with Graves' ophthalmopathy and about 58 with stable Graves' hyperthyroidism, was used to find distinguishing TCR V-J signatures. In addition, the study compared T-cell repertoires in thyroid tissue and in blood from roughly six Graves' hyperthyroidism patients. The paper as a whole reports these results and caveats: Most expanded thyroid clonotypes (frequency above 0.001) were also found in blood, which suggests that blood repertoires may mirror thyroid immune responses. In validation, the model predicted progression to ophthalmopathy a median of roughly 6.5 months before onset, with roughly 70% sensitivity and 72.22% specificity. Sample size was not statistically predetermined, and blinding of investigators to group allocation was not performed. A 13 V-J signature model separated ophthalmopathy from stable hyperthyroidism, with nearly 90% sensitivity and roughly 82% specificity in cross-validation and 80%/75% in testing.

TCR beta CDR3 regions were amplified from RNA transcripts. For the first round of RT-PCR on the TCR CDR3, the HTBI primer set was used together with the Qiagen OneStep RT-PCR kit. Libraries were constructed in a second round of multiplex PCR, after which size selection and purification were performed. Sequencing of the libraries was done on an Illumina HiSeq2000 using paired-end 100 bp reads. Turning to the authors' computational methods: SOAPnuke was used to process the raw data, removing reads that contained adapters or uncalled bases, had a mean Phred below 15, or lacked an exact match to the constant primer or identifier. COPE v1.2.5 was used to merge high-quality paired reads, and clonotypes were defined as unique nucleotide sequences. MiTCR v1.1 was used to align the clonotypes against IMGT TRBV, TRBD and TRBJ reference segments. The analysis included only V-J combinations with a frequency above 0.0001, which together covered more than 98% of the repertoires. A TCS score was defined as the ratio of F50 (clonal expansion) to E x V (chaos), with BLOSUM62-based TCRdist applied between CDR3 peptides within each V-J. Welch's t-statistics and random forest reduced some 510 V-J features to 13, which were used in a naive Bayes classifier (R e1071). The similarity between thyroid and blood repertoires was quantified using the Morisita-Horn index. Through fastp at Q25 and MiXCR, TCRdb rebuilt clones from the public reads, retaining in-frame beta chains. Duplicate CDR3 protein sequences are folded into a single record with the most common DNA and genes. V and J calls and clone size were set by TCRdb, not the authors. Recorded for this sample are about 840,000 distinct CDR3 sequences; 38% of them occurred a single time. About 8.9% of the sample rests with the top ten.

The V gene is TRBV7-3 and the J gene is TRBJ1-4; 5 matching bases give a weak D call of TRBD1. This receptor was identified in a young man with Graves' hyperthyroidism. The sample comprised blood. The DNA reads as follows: TGTGCCAGCAGCTTATGGTGCGGGACTGGTTTCCGGAGACTGTTTTTT. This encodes CASSLWCGTGFRRLFF. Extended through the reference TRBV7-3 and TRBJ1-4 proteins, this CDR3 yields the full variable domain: GAGVSQTPSNKVTEKGKYVELRCDPISGHTALYWYRQSLGQGPEFLIYFQGTGAADDSGLPNDRFFAVRPEGSVSTLKIQRTERGDSAVYLCASSLWCGTGFRRLFFGSGTQLSVL.